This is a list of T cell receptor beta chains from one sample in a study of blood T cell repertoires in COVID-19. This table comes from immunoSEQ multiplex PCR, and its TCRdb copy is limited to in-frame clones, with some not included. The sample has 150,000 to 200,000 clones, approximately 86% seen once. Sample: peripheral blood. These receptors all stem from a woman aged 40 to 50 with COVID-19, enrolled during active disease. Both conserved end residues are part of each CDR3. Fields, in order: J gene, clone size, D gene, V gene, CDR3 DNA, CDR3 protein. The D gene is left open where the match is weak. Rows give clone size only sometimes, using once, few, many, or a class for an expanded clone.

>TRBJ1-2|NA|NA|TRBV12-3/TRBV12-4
TGTGCCAGCAGGGGAGACCGTGGCTACACCTTC
CASRGDRGYTF
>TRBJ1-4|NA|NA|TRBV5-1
TGCGCCAGCAGTATTACAGGTGCAACTAATGAAAAACTGTTTTTT
CASSITGATNEKLFF
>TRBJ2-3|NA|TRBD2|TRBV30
TGTGCCTGGAGTGACGTAGCGGGCCTCACAGATACGCAGTATTTT
CAWSDVAGLTDTQYF
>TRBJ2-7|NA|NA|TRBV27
TGTGCCAGCAGCCCGGGATACGAGCAGTACTTC
CASSPGYEQYF
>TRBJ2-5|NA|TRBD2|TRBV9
TGTGCCAGCAGCGTAGGGTCGGGAGGGTTCAGGCAAGAGACCCAGTACTTC
CASSVGSGGFRQETQYF
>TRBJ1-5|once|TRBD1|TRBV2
TGTGCCAGCAAAGGGATGGGACAGATCAATCAGCCCCAGCATTTT
CASKGMGQINQPQHF
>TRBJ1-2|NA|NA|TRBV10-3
TGTGCCATCAGTGATCTTGTGGGGCGAGACAACTATGGCTACACCTTC
CAISDLVGRDNYGYTF
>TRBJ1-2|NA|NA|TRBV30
TGTGCCGGCGTTAGATGGGAGGTTGGCTACACCTTC
CAGVRWEVGYTF
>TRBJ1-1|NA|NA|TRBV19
TGTGCCAGTAGTGTGACAGGAAAGATGAACACTGAAGCTTTCTTT
CASSVTGKMNTEAFF
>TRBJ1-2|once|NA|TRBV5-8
TGTGCCAGCAGCTTGGGGACAGCCTATGGCTACACCTTC
CASSLGTAYGYTF
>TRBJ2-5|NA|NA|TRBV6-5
TGTGCCAGCAGCCCAGACAGCTTGGAGACCCAGTACTTC
CASSPDSLETQYF
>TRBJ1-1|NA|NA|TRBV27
TGTGCCAGCAGTTTCGTGGCGAACACTGAAGCTTTCTTT
CASSFVANTEAFF
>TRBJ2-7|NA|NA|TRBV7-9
TGTGCCAGCAGCTCGTTGGAGGGGGAGCAGTACTTC
CASSSLEGEQYF
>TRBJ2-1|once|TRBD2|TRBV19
TGTGCCAGTAGTATAAGGACTAGCGGTGTCTACAATGAGCAGTTCTTC
CASSIRTSGVYNEQFF
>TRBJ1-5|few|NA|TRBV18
TGTGCCAGCTCACCGAAAACAGGGAGTGGTCAGCCCCAGCATTTT
CASSPKTGSGQPQHF